Below, one T cell receptor (beta chain) is given with its context. This clonotype was recorded at least ten times. Its binding antigen is unknown. No much larger clone exists at a distance of one base, and base qualities are not known. The source of the sample is a study of T cells after yellow fever vaccination (dated by TCRdb to the late 2010s). A note on the overall study: Libraries from fractions with low cell numbers were prepared with the SMART-Seq v4 Ultra Low Input RNA kit. To track T-cell clones before and after primary and booster YFV17D yellow fever vaccination, bulk TCR alpha and beta repertoires were sequenced longitudinally. The cohort comprised two healthy male donors, one aged 18 to 30 and one aged 30 to 39 years. Blood was collected at multiple timepoints before and after primary and secondary immunization, and bulk PBMC replicates and cell subsets were isolated.

The intended sense of this specimen's treatment or condition label: live attenuated yellow fever vaccine strain. A standard Ficoll-Paque protocol was used to isolate PBMCs from peripheral blood. Dynabeads CD4 and CD8 positive selection kits were used to isolate CD4 and CD8 T-cell fractions. RNA was extracted with TriZol from bulk PBMCs, CD4 and CD8 fractions, and dextramer-positive and dextramer-negative fractions. Overall study outcomes, separate from this receptor: Computational filtering was required because FACS-sorted repertoires could contain abundant contaminating clonotypes from the bulk population. Because the study included only two donors, the extent to which the findings can be generalized is limited. After the booster, most of the clones that had expanded following primary vaccination were detected again (almost 98% of CD4 and around nine tenths of CD8), which suggests that memory was broadly maintained. A small share of clonotypes occurred in both CD4 and CD8 compartments, likely arising from convergent recombination. The secondary T-cell response was weaker than the primary response but faster, peaking on day 5 instead of day 15.

TCR cDNA was synthesized by 5'RACE template switching, through which a universal primer site and unique molecular identifiers were introduced. Priming of cDNA synthesis was performed from both the TCR alpha and TCR beta constant segments. Libraries were amplified in two PCR steps, with sample barcodes and sequencing adapters added in the second step. Sequencing of libraries was done on Illumina HiSeq 2500 (2x100 bp) or NovaSeq (2x150 bp). Turning to the authors' computational methods: Reads were demultiplexed and collapsed into UMI consensus sequences with MIGEC, and V(D)J alignment was performed with MiXCR. Vaccine-responding clonotypes were defined with edgeR using replicate PBMC samples, requiring FDR below 0.01 and a log2 fold change above 5 up to day 15. CD4 or CD8 identity was assigned to each bulk clonotype according to whether the clonotype was present at higher abundance in the sequenced CD4 repertoire or the sequenced CD8 repertoire. TCRdb took the public reads, trimmed them with fastp at Q25, ran MiXCR for clone calling and kept in-frame beta chains. Entries are consolidated by CDR3 protein sequence, retaining the most common genes and DNA. TCRdb assigned the V and J calls; the authors' analysis was not used. The sample data list 300,000 or so distinct CDR3 sequences, and approximately 13% of these were observed just once. The ten largest clones add up to around 0.55% of the sample.

The material sequenced was CD4+ T cells sorted from PBMCs, taken 45 days after the yellow fever booster vaccination. The receptor was isolated from a man aged 30-40 years who received the YFV17D yellow fever vaccine.

For the CDR3, the sequence is CASSFRTGAPGTQYF. The bases read TGTGCCAGCAGCTTCCGGACAGGGGCTCCGGGGACCCAGTACTTC. The chain couples TRBV7-2 to TRBJ2-5, and 9 bases in between align with TRBD1. Including the terminal cysteine and phenylalanine, the CDR3 comprises 15 residues. The kept DNA is CDR3 alone, 45 bases in frame from the first base. For this chain, trimming is 3 bases at the V end and 7 bases at the J end, and the number of junction bases without a gene match is 9. Looking up the germline V gene yields CDR1 SGHTA and CDR2 FQGNSA.